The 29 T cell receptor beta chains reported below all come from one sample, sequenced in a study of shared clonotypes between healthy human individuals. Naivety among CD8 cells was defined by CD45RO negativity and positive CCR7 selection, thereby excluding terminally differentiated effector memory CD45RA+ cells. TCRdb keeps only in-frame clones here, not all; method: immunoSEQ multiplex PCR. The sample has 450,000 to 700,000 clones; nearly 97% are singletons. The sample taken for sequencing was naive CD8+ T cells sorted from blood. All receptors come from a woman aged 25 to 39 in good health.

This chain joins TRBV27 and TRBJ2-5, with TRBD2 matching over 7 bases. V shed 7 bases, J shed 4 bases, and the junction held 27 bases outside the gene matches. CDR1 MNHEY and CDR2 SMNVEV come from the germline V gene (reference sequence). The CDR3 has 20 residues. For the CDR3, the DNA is TGTGCCAGCAAAAAAAAACCTCGTGTGGGAGGGCCGTTACGTCGAGAGACCCAGTACTTC. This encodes CASKKKPRVGGPLRRETQYF.

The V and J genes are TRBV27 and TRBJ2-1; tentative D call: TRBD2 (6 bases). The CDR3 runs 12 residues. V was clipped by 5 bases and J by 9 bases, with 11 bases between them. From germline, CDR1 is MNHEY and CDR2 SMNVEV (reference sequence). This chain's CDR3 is CASSGGKAEQFF. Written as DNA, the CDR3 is TGTGCCAGCAGTGGGGGGAAAGCTGAGCAGTTCTTC.

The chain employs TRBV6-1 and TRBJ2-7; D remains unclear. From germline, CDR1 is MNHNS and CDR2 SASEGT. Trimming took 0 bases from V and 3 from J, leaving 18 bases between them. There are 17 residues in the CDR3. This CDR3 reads CASSEASGRWVFYEQYF. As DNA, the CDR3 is TGTGCCAGCAGTGAAGCATCGGGCAGGTGGGTCTTCTACGAGCAGTACTTC.

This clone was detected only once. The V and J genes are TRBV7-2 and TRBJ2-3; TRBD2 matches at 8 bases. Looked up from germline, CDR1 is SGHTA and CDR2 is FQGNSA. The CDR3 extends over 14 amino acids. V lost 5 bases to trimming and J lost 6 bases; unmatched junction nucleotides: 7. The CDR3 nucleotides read TGTGCCAGCAGCGGGAGCGGGAGAGGGGATACGCAGTATTTT. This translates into CASSGSGRGDTQYF.

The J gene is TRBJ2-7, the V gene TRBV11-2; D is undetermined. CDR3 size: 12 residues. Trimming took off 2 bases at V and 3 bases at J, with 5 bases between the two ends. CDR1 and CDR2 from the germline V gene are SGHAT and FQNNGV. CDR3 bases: TGTGCCAGCAGCTTAAGTTTCTACGAGCAGTACTTC. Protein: CASSLSFYEQYF.

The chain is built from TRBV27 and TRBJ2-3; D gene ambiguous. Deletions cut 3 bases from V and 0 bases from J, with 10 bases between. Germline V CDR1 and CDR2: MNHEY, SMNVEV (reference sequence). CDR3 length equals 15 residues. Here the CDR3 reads CASSFSSSSTDTQYF. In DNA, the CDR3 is TGTGCCAGCAGTTTCTCCTCGTCGAGCACAGATACGCAGTATTTT.

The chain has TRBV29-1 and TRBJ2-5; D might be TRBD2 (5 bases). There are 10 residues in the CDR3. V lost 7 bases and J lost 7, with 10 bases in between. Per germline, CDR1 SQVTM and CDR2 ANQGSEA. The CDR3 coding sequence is TGCAGCGCGGACGGGGTGACCCAGTACTTC. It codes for CSADGVTQYF.

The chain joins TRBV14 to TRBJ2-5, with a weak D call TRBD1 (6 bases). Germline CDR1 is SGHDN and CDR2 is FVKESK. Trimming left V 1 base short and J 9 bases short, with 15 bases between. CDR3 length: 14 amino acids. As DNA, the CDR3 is TGTGCCAGCAGCCAAGTACAGGGCACGGTGGCCCAGTACTTC. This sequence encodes CASSQVQGTVAQYF.

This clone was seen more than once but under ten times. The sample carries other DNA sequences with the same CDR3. CDR3 coding DNA: TGTGCCAGCACAGGGGGGACTGAAGCTTTCTTT. Amino acids: CASTGGTEAFF. This chain joins TRBV6-5 and TRBJ1-1; 7 bases fit TRBD1. The CDR3 length is 11 residues. Germline-derived CDR1 and CDR2 are MNHEY and SVGAGI. V gave up 7 bases and J gave up 5 bases; unmatched junction bases: 1.

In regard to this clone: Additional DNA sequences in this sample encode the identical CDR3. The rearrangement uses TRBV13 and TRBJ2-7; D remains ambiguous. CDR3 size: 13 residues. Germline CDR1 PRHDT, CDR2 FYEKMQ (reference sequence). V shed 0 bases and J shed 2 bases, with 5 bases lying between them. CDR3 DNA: TGTGCCAGCAGCTTAGGGGGTCCCTACGAGCAGTACTTC. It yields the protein CASSLGGPYEQYF.

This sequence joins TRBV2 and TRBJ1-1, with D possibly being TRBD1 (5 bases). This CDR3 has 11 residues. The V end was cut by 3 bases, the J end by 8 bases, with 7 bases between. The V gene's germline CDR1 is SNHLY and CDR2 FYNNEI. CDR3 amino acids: CASSEWTEAFF. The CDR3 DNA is TGTGCCAGCAGTGAGTGGACAGAAGCTTTCTTT.

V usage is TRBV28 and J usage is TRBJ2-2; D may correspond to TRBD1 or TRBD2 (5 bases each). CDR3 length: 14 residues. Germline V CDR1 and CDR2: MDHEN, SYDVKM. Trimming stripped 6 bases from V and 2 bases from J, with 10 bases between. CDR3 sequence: CASSGTGNTGELFF. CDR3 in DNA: TGTGCCAGCAGCGGGACGGGAAACACCGGGGAGCTGTTTTTT. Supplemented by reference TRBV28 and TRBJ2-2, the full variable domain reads DVKVTQSSRYLVKRTGEKVFLECVQDMDHENMFWYRQDPGLGLRLIYFSYDVKMKEKGDIPEGYSVSREKKERFSLILESASTNQTSMYLCASSGTGNTGELFFGEGSRLTVL.

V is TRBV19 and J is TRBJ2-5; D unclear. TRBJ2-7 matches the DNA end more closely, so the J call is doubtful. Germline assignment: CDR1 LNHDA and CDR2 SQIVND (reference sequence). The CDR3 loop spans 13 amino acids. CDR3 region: CASSSGPTYEQYF. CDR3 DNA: TGTGCCAGTAGTTCCGGGCCCACCTACGAGCAGTACTTC.

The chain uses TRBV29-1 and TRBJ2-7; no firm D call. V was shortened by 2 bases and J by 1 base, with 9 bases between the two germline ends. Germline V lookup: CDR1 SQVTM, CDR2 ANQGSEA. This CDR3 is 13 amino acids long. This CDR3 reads CSVENRSSYEQYF. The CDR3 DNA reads TGCAGCGTTGAAAACCGTTCATCCTACGAGCAGTACTTC.

CDR3 sequence (DNA): TGTGCCAGCACAGGGCTAGGGGGCTACAATGAGCAGTTCTTC. Protein sequence: CASTGLGGYNEQFF. The rearrangement joins TRBV6-5 to TRBJ2-1, with D maybe TRBD1 (6 bases). V was trimmed by 7 bases and J by 3 bases, leaving 13 bases between them. From germline, CDR1 is MNHEY and CDR2 SVGAGI. This CDR3 is 14 amino acids long.

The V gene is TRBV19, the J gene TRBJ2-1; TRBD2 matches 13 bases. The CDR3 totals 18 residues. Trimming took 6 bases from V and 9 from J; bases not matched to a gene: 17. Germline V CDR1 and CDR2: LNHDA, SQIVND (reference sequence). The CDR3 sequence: CASSGGGSGLAGVGEQFF. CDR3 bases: TGTGCCAGTAGCGGGGGGGGATCAGGACTAGCGGGAGTCGGTGAGCAGTTCTTC.

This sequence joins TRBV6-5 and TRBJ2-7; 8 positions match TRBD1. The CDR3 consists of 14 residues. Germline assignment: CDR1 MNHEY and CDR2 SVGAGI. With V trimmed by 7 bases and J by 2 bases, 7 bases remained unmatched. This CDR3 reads CASNPRTGPYEQYF. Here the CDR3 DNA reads TGTGCCAGCAACCCACGGACAGGGCCCTACGAGCAGTACTTC.

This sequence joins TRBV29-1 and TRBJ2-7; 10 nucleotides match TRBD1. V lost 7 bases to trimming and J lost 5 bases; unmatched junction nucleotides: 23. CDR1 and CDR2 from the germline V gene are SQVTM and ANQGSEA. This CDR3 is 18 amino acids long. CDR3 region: CSAASAEHRDRGGHEQYF. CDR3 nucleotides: TGCAGCGCAGCAAGTGCCGAACACCGGGACAGGGGTGGCCACGAGCAGTACTTC.

The DNA for the CDR3 is TGTGCCAGCAGTTTAACAGGGGGCGCGAATGAGCAGTTCTTC. It translates to CASSLTGGANEQFF. The gene calls are TRBV28 and TRBJ2-1; 9 bases are a match to TRBD1. CDR3 size: 14 residues. Germline CDR1 is MDHEN and CDR2 is SYDVKM. V shed 2 bases, J shed 7 bases, and the junction held 3 bases outside the gene matches.

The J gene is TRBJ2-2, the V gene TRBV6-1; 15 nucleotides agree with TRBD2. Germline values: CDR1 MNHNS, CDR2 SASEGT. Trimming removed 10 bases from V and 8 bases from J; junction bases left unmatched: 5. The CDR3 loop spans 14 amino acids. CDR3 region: CANGLAGGGGELFF. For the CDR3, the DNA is TGTGCCAACGGACTAGCGGGAGGGGGAGGGGAGCTGTTTTTT.

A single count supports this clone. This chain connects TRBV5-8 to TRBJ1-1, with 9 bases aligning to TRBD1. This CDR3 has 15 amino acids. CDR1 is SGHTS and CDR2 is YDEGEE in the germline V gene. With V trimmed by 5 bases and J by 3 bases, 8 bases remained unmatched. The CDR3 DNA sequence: TGTGCCAGCAGTCTCGGGACAGGGCTTGACACTGAAGCTTTCTTT. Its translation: CASSLGTGLDTEAFF.

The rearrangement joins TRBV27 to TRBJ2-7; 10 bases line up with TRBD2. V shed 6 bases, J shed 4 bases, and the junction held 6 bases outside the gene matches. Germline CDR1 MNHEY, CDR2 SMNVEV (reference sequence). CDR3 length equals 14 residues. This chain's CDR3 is CASREAGGQYEQYF. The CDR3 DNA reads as TGTGCCAGCAGGGAAGCGGGAGGGCAATACGAGCAGTACTTC.

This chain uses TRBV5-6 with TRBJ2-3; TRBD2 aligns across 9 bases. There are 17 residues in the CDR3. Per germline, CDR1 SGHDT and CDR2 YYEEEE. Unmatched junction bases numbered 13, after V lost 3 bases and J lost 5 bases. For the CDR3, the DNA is TGTGCCAGCAGCTCAGGGCGGGAGGGCCAGGTAGGAGATACGCAGTATTTT. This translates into CASSSGREGQVGDTQYF.

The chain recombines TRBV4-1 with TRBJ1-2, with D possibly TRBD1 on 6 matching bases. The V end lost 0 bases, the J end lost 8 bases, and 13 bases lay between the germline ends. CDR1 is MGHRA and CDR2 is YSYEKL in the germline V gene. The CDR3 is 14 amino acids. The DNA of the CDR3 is TGCGCCAGCAGCCAAGATCAGGGGCACCGAGGCTACACCTTC. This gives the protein CASSQDQGHRGYTF.

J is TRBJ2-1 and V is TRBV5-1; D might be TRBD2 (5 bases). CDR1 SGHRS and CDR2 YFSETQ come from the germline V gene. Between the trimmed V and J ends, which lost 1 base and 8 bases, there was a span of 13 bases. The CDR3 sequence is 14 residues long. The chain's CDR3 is CASSLTSSIDEQFF. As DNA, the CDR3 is TGCGCCAGCAGCTTGACTAGTTCGATCGATGAGCAGTTCTTC.

The CDR3 DNA follows: TGTGCCAGCAGCTTAGAGGGACTAGCGGGAGACAATGAGCAGTTCTTC. As protein: CASSLEGLAGDNEQFF. This sequence joins TRBV7-7 and TRBJ2-1; the match to TRBD2 covers 14 bases. From germline, CDR1 is SSHAT and CDR2 FNYEAQ (reference sequence). CDR3 size: 16 residues. J gave up 5 bases and V 1 base, and 1 base lay outside the gene matches.

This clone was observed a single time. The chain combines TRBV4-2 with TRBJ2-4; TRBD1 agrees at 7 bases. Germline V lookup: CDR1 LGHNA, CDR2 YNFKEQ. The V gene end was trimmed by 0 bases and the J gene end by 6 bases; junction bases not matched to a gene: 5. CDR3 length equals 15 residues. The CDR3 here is CASSQDRGRTNIQYF. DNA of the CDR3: TGTGCCAGCAGCCAAGATAGGGGGCGGACAAACATTCAGTACTTC.

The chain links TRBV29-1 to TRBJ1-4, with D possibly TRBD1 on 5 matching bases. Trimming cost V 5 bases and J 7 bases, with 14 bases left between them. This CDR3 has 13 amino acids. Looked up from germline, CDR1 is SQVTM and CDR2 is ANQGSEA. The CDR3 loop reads CSVTGEVGEKLFF. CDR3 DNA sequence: TGCAGCGTTACGGGGGAAGTGGGTGAAAAACTGTTTTTT.

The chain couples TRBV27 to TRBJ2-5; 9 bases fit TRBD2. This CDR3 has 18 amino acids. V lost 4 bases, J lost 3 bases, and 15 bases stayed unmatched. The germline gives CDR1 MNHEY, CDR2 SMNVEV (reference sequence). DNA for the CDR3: TGTGCCAGCAGTTCCTTTGGGGCTAGCGGGACCTTCGAAGAGACCCAGTACTTC. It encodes CASSSFGASGTFEETQYF.